These 32 T cell receptor beta chains were sequenced from one sample in a study of shared clonotypes between healthy human individuals. Sequencing used immunoSEQ multiplex PCR; TCRdb keeps in-frame clones, though not all of them. The data contain hundreds of thousands of clones, less than 80% of them singletons. The source material was memory CD4+ T cells sorted from blood. Subset of the sample: CD45RA-negative fraction. These receptors all come from a woman younger than 45 in good health.

The gene calls are TRBV5-1 and TRBJ2-4, with a weak D call TRBD1 (5 bases). The CDR3 loop spans 13 amino acids. V lost 2 bases and J 8 bases, leaving 11 bases between the germline ends. The germline CDR1 and CDR2 sequences are SGHRS and YFSETQ. CDR3 bases: TGCGCCAGCAGCTTCCAGGGATCGTACATTCAGTACTTC. Translation gives CASSFQGSYIQYF.

This chain joins TRBV30 and TRBJ1-4, with a possible D match to TRBD1 (5 bases). The CDR3 covers 15 residues. V lost 1 base and J 7 bases, leaving 16 bases between the germline ends. CDR1 and CDR2 (germline): GTSNPN, SVGIG (reference sequence). The CDR3 protein is CAWSGDGRAIEKLFF. DNA for the CDR3: TGTGCCTGGAGTGGGGACGGACGGGCTATTGAAAAACTGTTTTTT.

The CDR3 sequence is CASSLFAPPGTNTGELFF. CDR3 nucleotides: TGTGCCAGCAGTTTATTTGCGCCCCCGGGTACGAACACCGGGGAGCTGTTTTTT. This sequence joins TRBV27 and TRBJ2-2; D remains ambiguous. Trimming took off 1 base at V and 0 bases at J, with 15 bases between the two ends. The CDR3 has 18 residues. The germline gives CDR1 MNHEY, CDR2 SMNVEV (reference sequence).

This clone was seen once. The CDR3 reads CASSIIRAGIRNEKLFF. The CDR3 region has the DNA TGTGCCAGTAGTATTATTCGGGCCGGGATACGAAATGAAAAACTGTTTTTT. The chain couples TRBV19 to TRBJ1-4, with unresolved D. CDR1 is LNHDA, CDR2 SQIVND, per germline (reference sequence). The CDR3 totals 17 residues. With 3 bases removed from V and 5 bases from J, the gap between germline ends came to 19 bases.

The chain couples TRBV25-1 to TRBJ2-1; 7 nucleotides align to TRBD1. The J segment lost 0 bases and the V segment lost 3 bases, leaving 8 bases of the junction unmatched. The CDR3 sequence is 17 residues long. Germline V gives CDR1 MGHDK, CDR2 SYGVNS. In DNA, the CDR3 is TGTGCCAGCAGTGATACCTCTCGACAGGGCTCCTACAATGAGCAGTTCTTC. Protein product: CASSDTSRQGSYNEQFF.

This clone showed up many times. The CDR3 sequence is CASSLPGQGKTEQFF. CDR3 DNA: TGTGCCAGCAGTTTACCCGGGCAGGGAAAGACTGAGCAGTTCTTC. This rearrangement joins TRBV27 to TRBJ2-1; D is perhaps TRBD1 (5 bases). The germline V gene has CDR1 MNHEY and CDR2 SMNVEV (reference sequence). V was clipped by 2 bases and J by 9 bases, with 17 bases between them. The CDR3 contains 15 residues.

This clone was seen more than once but under ten times. The chain links TRBV7-2 to TRBJ1-2; TRBD1 matches at 7 bases. This CDR3 has 14 amino acids. In germline, CDR1 is SGHTA, CDR2 FQGNSA. Trimming at V came to 7 bases and at J to 3 bases, leaving 8 bases not matched to a gene. CDR3 nucleotide sequence: TGTGCCAGCACCCGCGACAGGGTGGACTATGGCTACACCTTC. This gives the protein CASTRDRVDYGYTF.

As for this clone: Distinct nucleotide sequences in the sample also encode this CDR3. The chain has TRBV15 and TRBJ1-2, with 7 bases matching TRBD1. The CDR3 covers 14 residues. The germline CDR1 and CDR2 sequences are LNHNV and YYDKDF (reference sequence). Trimming took 0 bases from V and 2 from J; bases not matched to a gene: 0. The CDR3 bases are TGTGCCACCAGCAGAGACAGGGGGAACTATGGCTACACCTTC. It is translated as CATSRDRGNYGYTF.

The chain uses TRBV5-1 and TRBJ1-1, with 9 bases lining up with TRBD1. CDR3 size: 14 residues. The J segment lost 5 bases and the V segment lost 1 base, leaving 3 bases of the junction unmatched. CDR1 SGHRS and CDR2 YFSETQ come from the germline V gene. CDR3 region: CASSLPGQGTEAFF. CDR3 nucleotide sequence: TGCGCCAGCAGCTTGCCGGGACAGGGAACTGAAGCTTTCTTT.

The chain links TRBV6-4 to TRBJ1-2, with 9 bases fitting TRBD1. Germline CDR1 is MRHNA and CDR2 is SNTAGT. This CDR3 spans 12 amino acids. V lost 4 bases, J lost 8 bases, and 2 bases stayed unmatched. CDR3 sequence: CASSGDREGYTF. CDR3 in DNA: TGTGCCAGCAGTGGGGACAGGGAGGGCTACACCTTC.

The chain combines TRBV10-2 with TRBJ2-2; 7 nucleotides agree with TRBD2. The CDR3 has 16 residues. CDR1 and CDR2 from the germline V gene are WSHSY and SAAADI. V lost 0 bases, J lost 4 bases, and 5 bases stayed unmatched. In DNA form, the CDR3 reads TGCGCCAGCAGTGAGTCAGGGCTAGCGGTCACCGGGGAGCTGTTTTTT. Translated: CASSESGLAVTGELFF.

The chain is built from TRBV2 and TRBJ1-6, with 8 bases fitting TRBD1. Germline CDR1 is SNHLY and CDR2 is FYNNEI. The CDR3 runs 17 residues. Losses at the gene ends were 2 bases for V and 3 bases for J; bases not matched to a gene: 6. The CDR3 region has the DNA TGTGCCAGCAGTGAATCGGTGGGACAGGTCTATAATTCACCCCTCCACTTT. Its translation: CASSESVGQVYNSPLHF.

The V gene is TRBV2, the J gene TRBJ1-4; 10 bases match TRBD1. V was pared by 2 bases and J by 8 bases, with 5 bases of the junction left unmatched. The CDR3 length is 15 residues. Germline V gene lookup returns CDR1 SNHLY and CDR2 FYNNEI. DNA for the CDR3: TGTGCCAGCAGTGAAACCGGGACAGGGGACGAAAAACTGTTTTTT. The encoded protein is CASSETGTGDEKLFF.

Regarding this clone: The same CDR3 arises from other DNA sequences in this sample as well. The chain links TRBV19 to TRBJ1-1; the D is unclear. The CDR3 contains 13 residues. Germline V CDR1 and CDR2: LNHDA, SQIVND (reference sequence). Between the trimmed V and J ends, which lost 5 bases and 0 bases, there was a span of 7 bases. This chain's CDR3 is CASSPTLNTEAFF. In DNA form, the CDR3 reads TGTGCCAGTAGTCCGACCTTGAACACTGAAGCTTTCTTT.

CDR3 protein: CASLSLSASGYGYTF. As DNA, the CDR3 is TGTGCCAGCCTCTCCTTGTCGGCCTCTGGATATGGCTACACCTTC. This rearrangement joins TRBV28 to TRBJ1-2; D is unresolved. From germline, CDR1 is MDHEN and CDR2 SYDVKM. The germline V and J ends were trimmed by 8 bases and 5 bases, with 21 bases remaining between them. CDR3 length: 15 amino acids.

A single count supports this clone. V is TRBV4-1 and J is TRBJ2-5; D gene uncertain. The end of the DNA fits TRBJ2-7 better, so the J call may be wrong. Germline assignment: CDR1 MGHRA and CDR2 YSYEKL. This CDR3 contains 11 residues. The CDR3 spells CASSHDYEQYF. The CDR3 DNA follows: TGCGCCAGCAGCCACGATTACGAGCAGTACTTC.

The chain joins TRBV27 to TRBJ2-6; no firm D call. The CDR3 totals 17 residues. The V and J ends lost 2 bases and 4 bases respectively, with 15 bases between them. The V gene's germline CDR1 is MNHEY and CDR2 SMNVEV (reference sequence). Here the CDR3 reads CASSLDTTLRGANVLTF. In nucleotides, the CDR3 is TGTGCCAGCAGTTTAGATACCACCCTCCGGGGGGCCAACGTCCTGACTTTC.

This chain uses TRBV6-5 with TRBJ2-7; D is perhaps TRBD1 (6 bases). Germline V gene sequence: CDR1 MNHEY, CDR2 SVGAGI. The CDR3 runs to 14 residues. Trimming removed 6 bases at V and 3 bases at J, with 15 bases between. The DNA of the CDR3 is TGTGCCAGCAGGCCCAGGGGACACTTCTACGAGCAGTACTTC. Translated, it gives CASRPRGHFYEQYF.

The chain uses TRBV9 and TRBJ2-5, with TRBD2 identical over 7 bases. Trimming cost V 4 bases and J 5 bases; bases outside gene matches: 14. The CDR3 has 16 amino acids. Germline values: CDR1 SGDLS, CDR2 YYNGEE. The chain's CDR3 is CASSSPRGGGRETQYF. The CDR3 nucleotides are TGTGCCAGCAGCTCCCCCCGTGGGGGAGGGCGGGAGACCCAGTACTTC.

This clone was observed once. This chain joins TRBV5-1 and TRBJ1-1, with TRBD1 identical over 10 bases. The V gene's germline CDR1 is SGHRS and CDR2 YFSETQ. CDR3 size: 15 residues. After removal of 0 bases from V and 5 bases from J, the junction contained 4 bases not matched to a gene. The CDR3 region is CASSLGQGAGTEAFF. CDR3 DNA: TGCGCCAGCAGCTTGGGACAGGGGGCGGGGACTGAAGCTTTCTTT.

This sequence joins TRBV7-9 and TRBJ2-5; D not certain. Germline values: CDR1 SEHNR, CDR2 FQNEAQ (reference sequence). The CDR3 runs to 12 residues. The V and J ends lost 5 bases and 3 bases respectively, with 7 bases between them. The CDR3 sequence: CASSLNKETQYF. The CDR3 DNA reads as TGTGCCAGCAGCCTCAACAAAGAGACCCAGTACTTC.

The chain uses TRBV28 and TRBJ1-4; TRBD1 matches 9 bases. With 4 bases clipped from V and 11 bases from J, the junction kept 8 bases outside the gene matches. The CDR3 length is 14 residues. The germline gives CDR1 MDHEN, CDR2 SYDVKM. CDR3 region: CASSSPRTGVKLFF. The CDR3 nucleotides are TGTGCCAGCAGTTCACCTCGGACAGGGGTTAAACTGTTTTTT.

This clone appeared many times. The chain links TRBV6-4 to TRBJ2-2, with D maybe TRBD2 (5 bases). CDR3 length equals 15 residues. CDR1 MRHNA and CDR2 SNTAGT come from the germline V gene. V lost 5 bases and J lost 4, with 14 bases in between. CDR3 DNA: TGTGCCAGCAGTATCGAGGGCGCGGGCACCGGGGAGCTGTTTTTT. Protein sequence: CASSIEGAGTGELFF.

This clone showed up just a few times. The rearrangement links TRBV28 to TRBJ1-1; D ambiguous. V lost 5 bases and J lost 2, with 12 bases in between. Germline V gene data show CDR1 as MDHEN and CDR2 as SYDVKM. The CDR3 runs 14 residues. The CDR3 coding sequence is TGTGCCAGCAGTACCCCGACACATAACACTGAAGCTTTCTTT. Protein sequence: CASSTPTHNTEAFF.

This chain connects TRBV5-4 to TRBJ2-7, with D possibly called TRBD1 or TRBD2 (5 bases each). CDR1 is SGHNT and CDR2 is YYREEE in the germline V gene (reference sequence). This CDR3 contains 13 residues. Trimming pared 2 bases from V and 3 bases from J, leaving 9 bases between. The CDR3 loop reads CASSFGGRYEQYF. The DNA for the CDR3 is TGTGCCAGCAGCTTTGGGGGACGCTACGAGCAGTACTTC.

V usage is TRBV11-3 and J usage is TRBJ2-7, with D possibly being TRBD1 (5 bases). The V gene's germline CDR1 is SGHNT and CDR2 YENEEA. This CDR3 is 13 amino acids long. V was cut by 3 bases and J by 3 bases, with 9 bases left in between. The CDR3 region has the DNA TGTGCCAGCAGCTTGGCAGGGAACTACGAGCAGTACTTC. Translating gives CASSLAGNYEQYF. Complete variable domain (other parts from reference TRBV11-3 and TRBJ2-7): EAGVVQSPRYKIIEKKQPVAFWCNPISGHNTLYWYLQNLGQGPELLIRYENEEAVDDSQLPKDRFSAERLKGVDSTLKIQPAELGDSAVYLCASSLAGNYEQYFGPGTRLTVT.

This sequence joins TRBV4-2 and TRBJ2-2, with D perhaps matching TRBD2 (5 bases). This CDR3 is 17 amino acids long. Trimming took off 5 bases at V and 0 bases at J, with 16 bases between the two ends. Germline CDR1 LGHNA, CDR2 YNFKEQ. The CDR3 coding sequence is TGTGCCAGCAGCGGGGATCTATGGCGGGCGAACACCGGGGAGCTGTTTTTT. It is translated as CASSGDLWRANTGELFF.

This clone showed up many times. CDR3 protein: CAISGGRDTEAFF. The CDR3 DNA sequence: TGTGCCATCAGTGGGGGGAGGGACACTGAAGCTTTCTTT. V usage is TRBV10-3 and J usage is TRBJ1-1, with D maybe TRBD1 (5 bases). The CDR3 has 13 amino acids. Trimming shortened V by 4 bases and J by 3 bases, and 9 bases separated the two germline ends. CDR1 and CDR2 from the germline V gene are ENHRY and SYGVKD.

This clone was seen a few times. The chain combines TRBV4-1 with TRBJ2-7, with D perhaps being TRBD1 or TRBD2 (5 bases each). CDR3 length: 16 residues. The V and J ends lost 3 bases and 0 bases respectively, with 15 bases between them. The germline gives CDR1 MGHRA, CDR2 YSYEKL. The CDR3 spells CASSHRGARVSYEQYF. The CDR3 bases are TGCGCCAGCAGCCACCGAGGGGCCCGTGTCTCCTACGAGCAGTACTTC.

The V and J genes are TRBV6-6 and TRBJ2-5; unclear D gene. V lost 6 bases and J lost 3, with 17 bases in between. The CDR3 contains 15 residues. The germline CDR1 and CDR2 sequences are MNHNY and SVGAGI (reference sequence). This CDR3 reads CASRAFSPRKETQYF. In nucleotides, the CDR3 is TGTGCCAGCAGGGCGTTTTCGCCGAGAAAAGAGACCCAGTACTTC.

This clone was counted only a few times. This rearrangement joins TRBV5-1 to TRBJ1-1; D not certain. V lost 0 bases to trimming and J lost 5 bases, with 14 bases between them. CDR3 size: 15 residues. Germline V CDR1 and CDR2: SGHRS, YFSETQ. CDR3 DNA: TGCGCCAGCAGCTTGGAGTTGCTCGGTGGGACTGAAGCTTTCTTT. Translation gives CASSLELLGGTEAFF.

The chain is built from TRBV30 and TRBJ2-3; 9 bases fit TRBD2. With V trimmed by 2 bases and J by 6 bases, 9 bases remained unmatched. The CDR3 spans 15 residues. Germline V gene lookup returns CDR1 GTSNPN and CDR2 SVGIG (reference sequence). The DNA of the CDR3 is TGTGCCTGGAGTAGCCTAGCGGGGAATTTGGATACGCAGTATTTT. Its protein is CAWSSLAGNLDTQYF.